The clone carrying this TCR beta chain was counted ten times or more. Its antigen is not identified. The data were taken from a study of T cells in Graves' hyperthyroidism and ophthalmopathy. Broader study findings: Blood samples included most of the expanded thyroid clonotypes exceeding 0.001.

Amplification targeted TCR beta CDR3 regions from RNA transcripts. HTBI primers were used for first-round RT-PCR of the TCR CDR3. MiXCR, applied by TCRdb to the multiplex PCR reads, yields one record per CDR3 protein. The sample records roughly 180,000 distinct CDR3 sequences, over 15% being singletons. The sequencing sample was made of blood. The receptor's source is a woman aged 50 to 60 with Graves' hyperthyroidism.

For the CDR3, the DNA is TGTGCCAGCAGACCGGGGGGTGGGGGGTGGAATTCACCCCTCCACTTT. Amino acids: CASRPGGGGWNSPLHF. This chain uses TRBV28 with TRBJ1-6; D may be TRBD1 (5 bases). Germline loops: CDR1 MDHEN, CDR2 SYDVKM. V was pared by 6 bases and J by 7 bases, with 19 bases between. The CDR3 has 16 amino acids.